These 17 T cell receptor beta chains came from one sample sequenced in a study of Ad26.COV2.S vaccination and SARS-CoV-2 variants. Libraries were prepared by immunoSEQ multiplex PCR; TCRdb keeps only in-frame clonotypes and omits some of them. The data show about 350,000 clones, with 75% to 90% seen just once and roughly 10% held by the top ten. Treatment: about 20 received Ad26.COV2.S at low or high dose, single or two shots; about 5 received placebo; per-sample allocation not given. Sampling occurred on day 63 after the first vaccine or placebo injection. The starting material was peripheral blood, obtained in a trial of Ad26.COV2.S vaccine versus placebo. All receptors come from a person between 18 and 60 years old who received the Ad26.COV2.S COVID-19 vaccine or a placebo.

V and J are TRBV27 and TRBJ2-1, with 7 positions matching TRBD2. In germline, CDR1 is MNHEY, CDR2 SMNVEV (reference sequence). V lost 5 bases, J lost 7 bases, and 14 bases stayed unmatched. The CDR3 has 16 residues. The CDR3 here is CASSRSGGYLFNEQFF. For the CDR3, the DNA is TGTGCCAGCAGTCGATCGGGAGGCTACCTGTTTAATGAGCAGTTCTTC.

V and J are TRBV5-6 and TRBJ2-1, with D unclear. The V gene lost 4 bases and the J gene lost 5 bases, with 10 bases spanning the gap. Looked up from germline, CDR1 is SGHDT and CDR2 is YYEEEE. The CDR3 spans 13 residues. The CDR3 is CASSVDTNNEQFF. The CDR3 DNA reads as TGTGCCAGCAGCGTCGACACCAACAATGAGCAGTTCTTC.

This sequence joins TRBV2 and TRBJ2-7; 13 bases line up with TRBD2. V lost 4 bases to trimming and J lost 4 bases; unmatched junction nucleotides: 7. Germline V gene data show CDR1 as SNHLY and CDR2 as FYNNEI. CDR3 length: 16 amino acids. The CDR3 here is CASSGGLAGSWYEQYF. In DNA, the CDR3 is TGTGCCAGCAGTGGGGGACTAGCGGGAAGCTGGTACGAGCAGTACTTC.

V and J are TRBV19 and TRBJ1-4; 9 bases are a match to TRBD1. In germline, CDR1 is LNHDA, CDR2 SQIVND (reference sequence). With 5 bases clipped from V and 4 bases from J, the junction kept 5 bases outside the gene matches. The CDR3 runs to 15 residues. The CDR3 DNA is TGTGCCAGTAGTGGCAACAGGGGGCGTAATGAAAAACTGTTTTTT. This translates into CASSGNRGRNEKLFF.

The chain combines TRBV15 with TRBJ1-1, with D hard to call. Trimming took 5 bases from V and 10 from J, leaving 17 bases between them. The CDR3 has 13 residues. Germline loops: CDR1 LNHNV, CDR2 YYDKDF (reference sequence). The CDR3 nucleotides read TGTGCCACCAGCCCCGCCCCGGGTACGCCAGCTTTCTTT. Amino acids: CATSPAPGTPAFF.

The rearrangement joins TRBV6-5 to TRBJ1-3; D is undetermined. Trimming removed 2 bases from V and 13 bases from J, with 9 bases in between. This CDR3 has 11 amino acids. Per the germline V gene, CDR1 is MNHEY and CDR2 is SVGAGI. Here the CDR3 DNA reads TGTGCCAGCAGTTACCAAGGGCTTATATATTTT. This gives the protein CASSYQGLIYF.

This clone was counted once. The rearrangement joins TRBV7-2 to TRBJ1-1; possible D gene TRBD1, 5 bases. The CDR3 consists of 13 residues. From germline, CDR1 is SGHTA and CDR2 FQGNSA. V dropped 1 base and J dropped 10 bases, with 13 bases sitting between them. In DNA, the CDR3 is TGTGCCAGCAGCTTAGTAGGGGTATCGAGAGCTTTCTTT. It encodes CASSLVGVSRAFF.

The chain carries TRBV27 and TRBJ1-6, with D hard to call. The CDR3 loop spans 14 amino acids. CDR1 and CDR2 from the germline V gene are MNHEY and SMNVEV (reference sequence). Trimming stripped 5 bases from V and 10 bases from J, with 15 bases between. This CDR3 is CASSPDPVYSPLHF. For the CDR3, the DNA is TGTGCCAGCAGTCCAGACCCCGTGTACTCACCCCTCCACTTT.

CDR3 protein: CASSPGHRGSAEKLFF. The CDR3 DNA is TGTGCCAGCAGTCCGGGCCACAGGGGCTCGGCTGAAAAACTGTTTTTT. The chain has TRBV27 and TRBJ1-4, with 7 bases that match TRBD1. Germline loops: CDR1 MNHEY, CDR2 SMNVEV (reference sequence). The CDR3 runs to 16 residues. V shed 5 bases and J 7 bases; nucleotides not matched to a gene: 13.

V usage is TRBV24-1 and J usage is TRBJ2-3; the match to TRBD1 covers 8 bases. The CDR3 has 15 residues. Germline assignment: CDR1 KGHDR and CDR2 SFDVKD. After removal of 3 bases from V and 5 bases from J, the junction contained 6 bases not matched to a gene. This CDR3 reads CATSDPGQEGDTQYF. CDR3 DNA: TGTGCCACCAGTGATCCGGGACAGGAGGGAGATACGCAGTATTTT.

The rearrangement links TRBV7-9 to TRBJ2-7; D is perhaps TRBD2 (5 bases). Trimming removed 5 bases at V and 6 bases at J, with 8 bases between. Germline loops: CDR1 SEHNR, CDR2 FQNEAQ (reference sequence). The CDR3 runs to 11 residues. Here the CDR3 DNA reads TGTGCCAGCAGCCCCGGAGGCGAGCAGTACTTC. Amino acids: CASSPGGEQYF.

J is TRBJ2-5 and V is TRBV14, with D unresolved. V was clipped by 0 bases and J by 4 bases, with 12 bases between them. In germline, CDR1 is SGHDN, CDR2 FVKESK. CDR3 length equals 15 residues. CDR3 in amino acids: CASSQETYTPETQYF. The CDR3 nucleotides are TGTGCCAGCAGCCAAGAAACATATACCCCAGAGACCCAGTACTTC.

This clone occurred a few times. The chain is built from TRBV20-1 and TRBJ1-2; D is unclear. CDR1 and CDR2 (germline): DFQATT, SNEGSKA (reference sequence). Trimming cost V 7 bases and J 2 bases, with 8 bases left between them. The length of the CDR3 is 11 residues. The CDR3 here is CSGAGNYGYTF. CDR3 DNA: TGCAGTGGCGCAGGCAACTATGGCTACACCTTC.

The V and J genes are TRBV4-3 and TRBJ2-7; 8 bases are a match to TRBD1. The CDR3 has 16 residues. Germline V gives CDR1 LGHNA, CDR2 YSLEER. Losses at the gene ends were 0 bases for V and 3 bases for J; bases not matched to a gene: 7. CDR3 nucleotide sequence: TGCGCCAGCAGCCAAGATAGTAGTGGACAGGGCTACGAGCAGTACTTC. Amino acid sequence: CASSQDSSGQGYEQYF.

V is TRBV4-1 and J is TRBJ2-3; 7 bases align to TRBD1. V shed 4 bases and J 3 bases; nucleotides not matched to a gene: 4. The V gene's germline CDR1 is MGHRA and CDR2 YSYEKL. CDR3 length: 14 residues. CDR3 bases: TGCGCCAGCAGCCTCAGACAGGGTACAGATACGCAGTATTTT. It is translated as CASSLRQGTDTQYF.

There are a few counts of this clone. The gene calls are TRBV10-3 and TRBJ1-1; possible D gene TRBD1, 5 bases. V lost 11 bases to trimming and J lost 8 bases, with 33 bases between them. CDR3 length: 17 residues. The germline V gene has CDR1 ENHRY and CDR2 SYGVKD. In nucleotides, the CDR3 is TGTGCCTCTTTTAGTGGGGGGGAGGGGTCCCATCGTTCCGAAGCTTTCTTT. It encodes CASFSGGEGSHRSEAFF.

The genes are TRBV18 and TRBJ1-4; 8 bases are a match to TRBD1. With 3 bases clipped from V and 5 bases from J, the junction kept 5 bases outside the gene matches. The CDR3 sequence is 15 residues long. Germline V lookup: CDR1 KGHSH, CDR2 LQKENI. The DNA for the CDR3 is TGTGCCAGCTCACCGCGACAGGGGCAGAATGAAAAACTGTTTTTT. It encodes CASSPRQGQNEKLFF.